This entry describes one T cell receptor (beta chain). What this receptor recognizes is not known. No clone much larger than this one lies a single base away; base qualities are absent. This record belongs to a study of T cell responses to AZD1222 COVID-19 vaccine (dated by TCRdb to the early 2020s). As for the study more broadly: Because spike-specific TCR depth and breadth did not differ between the two schedules, AZD1222 recipients who got a second dose at roughly 4 weeks were pooled with those who got a second dose at roughly 12 weeks. TCR sequencing was performed for 233 trial participants, of whom around 200 were given two doses of AZD1222 and some 26 were given two doses of MenACWY control vaccine. Enrollment into the trials was organized by age into subgroups of 18-55, 56-69 and 70-plus years, and those subgroups contained approximately 160, 26 and 62 TCR-sequenced participants, respectively. What the study reported, not specific to this receptor: Conclusions about previously exposed vaccinees are limited because only six or seven AZD1222 recipients were SARS-CoV-2 seropositive at baseline. In the small 56-69-year group, the increase in depth fell short of significance, most likely because of low power. Most participants were white British and females outnumbered males, and the authors suggested that clonal diversity may have been underestimated. Reportedly, almost half of the unique spike-specific TCRs recognized epitopes lying outside the regions that are mutated in the B.1.351 and B.1.1.7 variants. Because no samples from the day 14 peak response were available, repertoires could be characterized only after the peak T cell response. CD4 TCRs associated with the vaccine covered the entire spike protein, and the dominant responses were in regions 160-218 and 743-854. After two AZD1222 doses, spike-specific TCR breadth and depth were significantly higher than at day 0 and than in MenACWY recipients.

CDR1 and CDR2 (MNHEY, SVGEGT) derive from the germline V gene. The CDR3 has 14 amino acids, counting the end cysteine and phenylalanine. The kept DNA is CDR3 alone, 42 bases in frame from the first base. V loses 2 bases, J loses 0 bases, and the germline ends lie 7 bases apart. The CDR3 regions of human TCRbeta chains were subjected to immunosequencing. The paper's data handling went like this. Repertoire TCRs were checked for matches against a reference library of SARS-CoV-2-specific TCRs that had been generated using the MIRA antigen-specificity platform. Breadth was defined as the fraction of unique TCRs that were SARS-CoV-2-associated. Depth was defined as the fraction of total T cells that were SARS-CoV-2-associated. Using the MIRA data, every spike-specific TCR was mapped to the spike region that the TCR reacted to and assigned to either a CD4 or a CD8 class. Log10-transformed breadth and depth values were compared by one-way ANOVA with Sidak's multiple comparisons tests. Entries here come from immuneACCESS through TCRdb and include only in-frame sequences with V and J called. Some clones fail to appear in such tables; in the studies checked, an unresolved V gene covers under half of the shortfall, and the cause of the remainder is unknown. V, J and clone size were drawn from that table, and D and trimming were deduced from the DNA. The sample includes roughly 120,000 clones, with about 91% observed a single time. The top ten constitute around 2.8% of the sample.

Read against the paper, the sample's time point label means: baseline before first vaccination. Vaccinee samples were obtained from the UK trials COV001 and COV002, which included a single-blind randomized controlled phase 2/3 trial of AZD1222 (ChAdOx1 nCoV-19) in healthy adults. Trial participant PBMC samples were collected at day 0 and day 28 after the second dose for TCRbeta chain sequencing. Material: peripheral blood, obtained on day 0 of AZD1222 vaccination. The chain joins TRBV6-2 or TRBV6-3 to TRBJ1-2, with the D gene uncertain. The receptor's source is an adult in good health. The nucleotides are TGTGCCAGCAGTTACCACGCAGCTAACTATGGCTACACCTTC. It is translated as CASSYHAANYGYTF.